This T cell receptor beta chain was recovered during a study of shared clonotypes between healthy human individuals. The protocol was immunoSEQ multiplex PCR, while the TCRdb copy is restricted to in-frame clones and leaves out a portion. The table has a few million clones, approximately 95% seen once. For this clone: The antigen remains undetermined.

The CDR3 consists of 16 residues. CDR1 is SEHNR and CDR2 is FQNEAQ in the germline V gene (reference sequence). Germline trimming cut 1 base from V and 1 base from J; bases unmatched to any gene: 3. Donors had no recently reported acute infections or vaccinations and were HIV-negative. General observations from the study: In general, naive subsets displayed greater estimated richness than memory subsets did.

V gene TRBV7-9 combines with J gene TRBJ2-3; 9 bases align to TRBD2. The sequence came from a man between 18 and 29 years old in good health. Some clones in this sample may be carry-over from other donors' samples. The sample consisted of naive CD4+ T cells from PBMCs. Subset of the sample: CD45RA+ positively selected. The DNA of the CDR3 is TGTGCCAGCAGCTTAGGGATAGCGGGAGGCACAGATACGCAGTATTTT. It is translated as CASSLGIAGGTDTQYF.